Each of the 8 T cell receptor beta chains below was sequenced from the same sample in a study of breast tumors, draining lymph nodes, adjacent tissues. MiXCR, applied by TCRdb to the multiplex PCR reads, yields one record per CDR3 protein. The data contain some 140,000 distinct CDR3 sequences, around 20% of them singletons. The lymph nodes were axillary draining lymph nodes from breast cancer patients. Input material: axillary lymph node tissue. Receptor source: a female donor with breast cancer. Some clones in this sample may be carry-over from other donors' samples.

This clonotype was seen at least ten times. The V call is TRBV6-2 or TRBV6-3, the J call TRBJ2-2; TRBD1 aligns across 11 bases. The V gene end was trimmed by 4 bases and the J gene end by 6 bases; junction bases not matched to a gene: 4. The germline CDR1 and CDR2 sequences are MNHEY and SVGEGT. CDR3 size: 15 residues. CDR3 in DNA: TGTGCCAGCAGTTTCCGGACAGGGGGCGCCGGGGAGCTGTTTTTT. Translated, it gives CASSFRTGGAGELFF.

This clonotype showed up just a few times. For the CDR3, the DNA is TGTGCCAGCTCCAGGGGGGGCACCGGGGAGCTGTTTTTT. This codes for CASSRGGTGELFF. The gene calls are TRBV12-3 or TRBV12-4 and TRBJ2-2; D is possibly TRBD1 or TRBD2 (7 bases each). CDR3 length equals 13 residues. Trimming took 8 bases from V and 4 from J, leaving 11 bases between them.

This clonotype was seen ten or more times. The chain links TRBV12-3 or TRBV12-4 to TRBJ1-3; the D is unclear. The CDR3 has 17 amino acids. Trimming removed 2 bases at V and 0 bases at J, with 14 bases between. DNA for the CDR3: TGTGCCAGCAGTTTAATTGCCGTTACCGGCTCTGGAAACACCATATATTTT. It encodes CASSLIAVTGSGNTIYF.

A note on this clonotype: One end of the junction is discordant with germline, which a read error may explain. The genes are TRBV6-1 and TRBJ2-5; perhaps D is TRBD1 or TRBD2 (5 bases each). Looked up from germline, CDR1 is MNHNS and CDR2 is SASEGT. The CDR3 is 14 amino acids. CDR3 in amino acids: CASTGWGAGETRYF. CDR3 bases: TGTGCCAGCACCGGGTGGGGCGCGGGTGAGACCCGGTACTTC.

In its sample, this clonotype was seen many times. V is TRBV12-3 or TRBV12-4 and J is TRBJ2-2; D not certain. Trimming shortened V by 6 bases and J by 1 base, and 18 bases separated the two germline ends. The CDR3 contains 17 residues. This CDR3 reads CASSFRTDPLNTGELFF. For the CDR3, the DNA is TGTGCCAGCAGCTTTCGAACGGACCCCCTGAACACCGGGGAGCTGTTTTTT.

Turning to this clonotype: The germline gene is not matched at one end of the junction; a read error may be the cause. V usage is TRBV14 and J usage is TRBJ2-3; no clear D gene. This CDR3 is built from 14 residues. Germline CDR1 reads SGHDN; CDR2 reads FVKESK. The CDR3 loop reads CVSSQVGGTDTQYF. DNA for the CDR3: TGTGTCAGCAGCCAAGTAGGTGGCACAGATACGCAGTATTTT.

This clonotype appeared many times. This chain uses TRBV24-1 with TRBJ2-3; possible D gene TRBD2, 7 bases. V shed 5 bases and J shed 5 bases, with 31 bases lying between them. CDR3 length equals 20 residues. Germline CDR1 reads KGHDR; CDR2 reads SFDVKD. The CDR3 DNA reads as TGTGCCACCAGTGTCTCCGGGGGGCAGGGGCCCGCCGGTAGGGGAGATACGCAGTATTTT. This gives the protein CATSVSGGQGPAGRGDTQYF.

This clonotype was seen repeatedly, ten times or more. The chain carries TRBV20-1 and TRBJ1-6; D not certain. CDR1 and CDR2 from the germline V gene are DFQATT and SNEGSKA (reference sequence). Trimming cost V 0 bases and J 5 bases, with 14 bases left between them. The CDR3 is 16 residues long. DNA of the CDR3: TGCAGTGCTAGAGATCGGCGGGCCGGGGATAATTCACCCCTCCACTTT. Translating gives CSARDRRAGDNSPLHF.